This TCR beta chain stems from a study of shared clonotypes between healthy human individuals. Study in general: The composition of the donors was a couple of women and a few men aged 18 to 49. Points from the study as a whole: Clonotypes which were not shared had lower generation probabilities than clonotypes that all four donors shared.

Each subset's genomic DNA was split evenly across several immunoSEQ plates. Sequencing used immunoSEQ multiplex PCR; TCRdb keeps in-frame clones, though not all of them. The sample has 2 million to 2.5 million clones; 95% are singletons. Healthy HIV-negative adults without recent acute infections or vaccinations served as donors. This clone was observed a single time. Its antigen is unidentified. Within the sample, other DNA sequences also encode this same CDR3. V lost 5 bases, J lost 3 bases, and 5 bases lay in between. The CDR3 runs to 11 residues. Germline V gene lookup returns CDR1 MNHEY and CDR2 SMNVEV (reference sequence).

The specimen sequenced was naive CD4+ T cells sorted from blood. Subset meaning: CD45RA+ positively selected. This TCR was sampled from a man aged 18 to 30 in good health. V is TRBV27 and J is TRBJ2-7; tentative D call: TRBD2 (5 bases). The CDR3 loop is CASSGGYEQYF. Here the CDR3 DNA reads TGTGCCAGCAGTGGAGGCTACGAGCAGTACTTC.